Listed below are T cell receptor beta chains from one sample, sequenced in a study of regulatory T cells in long-lasting Graves disease. TCRdb reanalysed the multiplex PCR reads using MiXCR and keeps one entry per CDR3 protein. The table shows approximately 560,000 distinct CDR3 sequences, with about 15% occurring only once. These data were also filed under a second study, of T cells in Graves' hyperthyroidism and ophthalmopathy.

The specimen comprised peripheral blood mononuclear cells (PBMCs), sampled at new diagnosis, from a patient treated with antithyroid drugs. These receptors all stem from a man younger than 30 with Graves disease. CDR3s include the opening cysteine and the closing phenylalanine or tryptophan. The order of the fields is D gene, clone size, V gene, J gene, CDR3 protein, CDR3 DNA. D genes are given only for firm matches. Clone size appears in some rows only: once, few, many, or a class for an expanded clone.

D: TRBD1
size: few
V: TRBV7-8
J: TRBJ2-4
CDR3: CASSPEASRGSYIQYF
DNA: TGTGCCAGCAGCCCGGAGGCTAGCAGGGGGAGTTACATTCAGTACTTC

D: TRBD1
size: NA
V: TRBV5-5
J: TRBJ2-7
CDR3: CASSEDRAYEQYF
DNA: TGTGCCAGCAGCGAAGACAGGGCCTACGAGCAGTACTTC

D: NA
size: few
V: TRBV6-5
J: TRBJ2-7
CDR3: CASSYSGGGHEQYF
DNA: TGTGCCAGCAGTTACTCCGGGGGCGGTCACGAGCAGTACTTC

D: TRBD1
size: many
V: TRBV27
J: TRBJ2-1
CDR3: CASSLGTGVHNEQFF
DNA: TGTGCCAGCAGTTTAGGGACAGGGGTCCACAATGAGCAGTTCTTC

D: NA
size: many
V: TRBV2
J: TRBJ2-1
CDR3: CASSSGEQFF
DNA: TGTGCCAGCAGTAGCGGCGAGCAGTTCTTC

D: NA
size: NA
V: TRBV24-1
J: TRBJ2-2
CDR3: CATSQRASNTGELFF
DNA: TGTGCCACCAGTCAGAGGGCTTCGAACACCGGGGAGCTGTTTTTT

D: NA
size: few
V: TRBV28
J: TRBJ2-5
CDR3: CASRYGTTTQETQYF
DNA: TGTGCCAGCAGATACGGGACAACGACCCAAGAGACCCAGTACTTC

D: NA
size: many
V: TRBV20-1
J: TRBJ2-5
CDR3: CSALPRAETQYF
DNA: TGCAGTGCCCTCCCCAGGGCTGAGACCCAGTACTTC

D: NA
size: many
V: TRBV20-1
J: TRBJ1-1
CDR3: CSARDRRKGFFTEAFF
DNA: TGCAGTGCTAGAGATCGACGGAAAGGCTTTTTCACTGAAGCTTTCTTT

D: NA
size: many
V: TRBV12-3/TRBV12-4
J: TRBJ2-5
CDR3: CASSRVEDRQETQYF
DNA: TGTGCCAGCAGTCGCGTAGAGGACAGACAAGAGACCCAGTACTTC

D: NA
size: few
V: TRBV4-1
J: TRBJ1-2
CDR3: CASSQLGPAGGYTF
DNA: TGCGCCAGCAGCCAACTGGGACCGGCGGGTGGCTACACCTTC

D: NA
size: few
V: TRBV7-2
J: TRBJ2-5
CDR3: CASSFLGLKETQYF
DNA: TGTGCCAGCAGCTTCTTGGGACTTAAAGAGACCCAGTACTTC

D: NA
size: many
V: TRBV9
J: TRBJ2-3
CDR3: CASSVGDTQYF
DNA: TGTGCCAGCAGCGTAGGGGATACGCAGTATTTT

D: NA
size: few
V: TRBV2
J: TRBJ1-4
CDR3: CASSGSRAGTGKLFF
DNA: TGTGCCAGCAGTGGGTCTCGGGCAGGGACGGGAAAACTGTTTTTT

D: TRBD1
size: many
V: TRBV7-3
J: TRBJ2-1
CDR3: CASSLTARTGHNEQFF
DNA: TGTGCCAGCAGCTTAACCGCCCGGACAGGGCACAATGAGCAGTTCTTC

D: TRBD2
size: NA
V: TRBV4-3
J: TRBJ2-2
CDR3: CASSQDGTSGSTGELFF
DNA: TGCGCCAGCAGCCAAGATGGGACTAGCGGGTCCACCGGGGAGCTGTTTTTT

D: NA
size: many
V: TRBV12-3/TRBV12-4
J: TRBJ1-1
CDR3: CASSSEHRASGTEAFF
DNA: TGTGCCAGCAGTTCAGAGCACAGGGCCAGTGGCACTGAAGCTTTCTTT

D: TRBD2
size: many
V: TRBV20-1
J: TRBJ2-7
CDR3: CSAKLARTTYEQYF
DNA: TGCAGTGCCAAACTAGCGCGTACAACCTACGAGCAGTACTTC

D: NA
size: many
V: TRBV5-6
J: TRBJ1-4
CDR3: CASSLSMRSTNEKLFF
DNA: TGTGCCAGCAGCTTGTCCATGCGGTCAACTAATGAAAAACTGTTTTTT

D: TRBD2
size: many
V: TRBV27
J: TRBJ2-1
CDR3: CASTSTRLAGVYEQFF
DNA: TGTGCCAGCACATCAACTAGACTAGCGGGAGTCTATGAGCAGTTCTTC

D: TRBD2
size: NA
V: TRBV4-1
J: TRBJ2-7
CDR3: CASSQVLLAAYEQYF
DNA: TGCGCCAGCAGCCAAGTACTACTAGCGGCCTACGAGCAGTACTTC

D: NA
size: few
V: TRBV11-3
J: TRBJ2-3
CDR3: CASSLSGGELTDTQYF
DNA: TGTGCCAGCAGCTTATCAGGCGGGGAACTGACAGATACGCAGTATTTT

D: NA
size: NA
V: TRBV5-1
J: TRBJ2-1
CDR3: CASGWGNNEQFF
DNA: TGCGCCAGCGGCTGGGGCAACAATGAGCAGTTCTTC

D: NA
size: NA
V: TRBV19
J: TRBJ2-3
CDR3: CASSIQGRTDTQYF
DNA: TGTGCCAGTAGTATTCAGGGGAGAACAGATACGCAGTATTTT

D: TRBD2
size: many
V: TRBV7-2
J: TRBJ2-1
CDR3: CASSLRTSGRAYNEQFF
DNA: TGTGCCAGCAGCCTAAGGACTAGCGGGAGGGCCTACAATGAGCAGTTCTTC

D: NA
size: many
V: TRBV28
J: TRBJ2-3
CDR3: CASSFFGGLRGDTQYF
DNA: TGTGCCAGCAGTTTTTTTGGCGGGCTACGAGGGGATACGCAGTATTTT

D: NA
size: many
V: TRBV20-1
J: TRBJ2-5
CDR3: CSATILGTIETQYF
DNA: TGCAGTGCTACCATACTTGGGACCATAGAGACCCAGTACTTC

D: NA
size: NA
V: TRBV3-1
J: TRBJ2-1
CDR3: CASSDRRAVDNEQFF
DNA: TGTGCCAGCAGCGACCGCCGGGCTGTAGACAATGAGCAGTTCTTC

D: TRBD2
size: NA
V: TRBV20-1
J: TRBJ2-7
CDR3: CSARDLAGGHYEQYF
DNA: TGCAGTGCTAGAGACCTAGCGGGAGGACACTACGAGCAGTACTTC

D: NA
size: many
V: TRBV12-3/TRBV12-4
J: TRBJ1-1
CDR3: CASSLTLNTEAFF
DNA: TGTGCCAGCAGTTTGACATTGAACACTGAAGCTTTCTTT

D: TRBD1
size: few
V: TRBV6-2/TRBV6-3
J: TRBJ1-1
CDR3: CASSAKDRGAIDEAFF
DNA: TGTGCCAGCAGTGCTAAAGACAGGGGAGCTATTGATGAAGCTTTCTTT

D: TRBD2
size: few
V: TRBV9
J: TRBJ2-1
CDR3: CASSVLAGGNNEQFF
DNA: TGTGCCAGCAGCGTCTTAGCGGGAGGGAATAATGAGCAGTTCTTC

D: NA
size: many
V: TRBV10-3
J: TRBJ2-5
CDR3: CAISGSGAETQYF
DNA: TGTGCCATCAGTGGGTCTGGGGCCGAGACCCAGTACTTC